Sequencing of this T cell receptor beta chain was carried out in a study of response to subunit inactivated influenza vaccine (dated by TCRdb to 2016 to 2018). As for the study more broadly: Deep quantitative profiling of the T cell receptor repertoire was used in the study to follow responses to a trivalent subunit inactivated influenza vaccine. Paper-wide results and their limitations: The authors proposed that each seasonal influenza vaccination may bring in only a limited number of new T cells.

Measured from the cysteine to the phenylalanine, the CDR3 is 14 residues long. The CDR3 DNA has 42 bases and is translated from base 1. V is cut by 5 bases and J by 7 bases, and the space between the germline ends is 14 bases. CDR1 and CDR2 are read off the germline V gene as SGHTA and FQGNSA. This clonotype was recorded many times. The antigen it recognizes is unknown. No much larger clone exists at a distance of one base, and base qualities are not known. Libraries were constructed by RT-PCR. The sample was run on an Illumina HiSeq 2500. TCRdb applied fastp at Q25 and MiXCR to the public reads, then kept only in-frame beta chains. Under each unique CDR3 protein, matching rows form one entry showing the most common genes and DNA. The sample table records approximately 530,000 distinct CDR3 sequences; around 7.7% of these occur just once. About an eighth of the sample goes to the ten largest clones.

This chain joins TRBV7-2 to TRBJ2-2, and TRBD2 may be the D gene, going by 6 matching bases. This sequence originates from a man in his fifties or sixties who received an inactivated influenza vaccine. Donor details come from another sample of the same person, matched by shared clones. This specimen was PBMCs from blood, taken around 2 years after vaccination. The DNA is as follows: TGTGCCAGCAGCGGGGACTTCATTAGCGGGGAGCTGTTTTTT. This yields the protein CASSGDFISGELFF.